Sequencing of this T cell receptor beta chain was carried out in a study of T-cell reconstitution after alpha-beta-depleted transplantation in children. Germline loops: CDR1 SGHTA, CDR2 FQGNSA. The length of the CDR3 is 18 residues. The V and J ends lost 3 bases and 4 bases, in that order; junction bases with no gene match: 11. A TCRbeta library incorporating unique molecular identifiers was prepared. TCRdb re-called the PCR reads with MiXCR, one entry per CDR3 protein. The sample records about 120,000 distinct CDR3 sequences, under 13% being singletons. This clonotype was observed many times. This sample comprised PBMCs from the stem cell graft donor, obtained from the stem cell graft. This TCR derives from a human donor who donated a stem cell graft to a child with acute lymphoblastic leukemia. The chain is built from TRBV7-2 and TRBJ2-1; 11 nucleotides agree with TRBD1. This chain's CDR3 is CASSFSGTGGLPYNEQFF. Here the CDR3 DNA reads TGTGCCAGCAGCTTCTCCGGGACAGGGGGTTTACCGTACAATGAGCAGTTCTTC.